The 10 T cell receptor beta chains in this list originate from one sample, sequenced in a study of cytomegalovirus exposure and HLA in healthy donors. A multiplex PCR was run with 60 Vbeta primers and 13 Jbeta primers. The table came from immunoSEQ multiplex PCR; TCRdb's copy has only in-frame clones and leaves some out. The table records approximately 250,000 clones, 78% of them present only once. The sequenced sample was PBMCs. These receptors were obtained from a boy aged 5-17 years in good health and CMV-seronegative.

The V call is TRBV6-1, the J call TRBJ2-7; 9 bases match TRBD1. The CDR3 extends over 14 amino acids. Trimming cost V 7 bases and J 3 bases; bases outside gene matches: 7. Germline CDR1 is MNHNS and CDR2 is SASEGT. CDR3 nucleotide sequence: TGTGCCAGCACCCGGGACAGGGTGTTCTACGAGCAGTACTTC. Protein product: CASTRDRVFYEQYF.

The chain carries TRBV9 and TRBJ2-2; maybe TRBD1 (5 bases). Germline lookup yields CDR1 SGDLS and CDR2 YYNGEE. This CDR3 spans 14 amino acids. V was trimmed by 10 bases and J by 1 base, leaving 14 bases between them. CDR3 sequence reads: CAGQGGGNTGELFF. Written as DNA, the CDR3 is TGTGCCGGGCAGGGTGGTGGGAACACCGGGGAGCTGTTTTTT.

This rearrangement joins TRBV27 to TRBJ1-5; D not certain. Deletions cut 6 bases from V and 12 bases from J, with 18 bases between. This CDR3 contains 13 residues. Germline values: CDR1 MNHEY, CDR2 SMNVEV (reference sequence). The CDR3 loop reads CASSYNPLSVQHF. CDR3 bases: TGTGCCAGCAGCTATAATCCCCTGAGCGTCCAGCATTTT.

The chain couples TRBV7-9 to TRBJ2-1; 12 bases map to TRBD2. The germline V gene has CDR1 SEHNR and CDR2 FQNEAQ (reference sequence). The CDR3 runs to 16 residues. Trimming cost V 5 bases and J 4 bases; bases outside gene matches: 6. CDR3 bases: TGTGCCAGCAGCCCCTGGGGGACTAGCGGGTACAATGAGCAGTTCTTC. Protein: CASSPWGTSGYNEQFF. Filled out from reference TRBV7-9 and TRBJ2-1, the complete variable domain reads DTGVSQNPRHKITKRGQNVTFRCDPISEHNRLYWYRQTLGQGPEFLTYFQNEAQLEKSRLLSDRFSAERPKGSFSTLEIQRTEQGDSAMYLCASSPWGTSGYNEQFFGPGTRLTVL.

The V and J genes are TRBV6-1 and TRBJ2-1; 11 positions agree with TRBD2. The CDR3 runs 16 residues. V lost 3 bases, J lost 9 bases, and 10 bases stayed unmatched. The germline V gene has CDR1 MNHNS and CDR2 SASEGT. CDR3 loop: CASSDLAGGMATEQFF. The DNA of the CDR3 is TGTGCCAGCAGTGACTTAGCGGGAGGGATGGCCACTGAGCAGTTCTTC.

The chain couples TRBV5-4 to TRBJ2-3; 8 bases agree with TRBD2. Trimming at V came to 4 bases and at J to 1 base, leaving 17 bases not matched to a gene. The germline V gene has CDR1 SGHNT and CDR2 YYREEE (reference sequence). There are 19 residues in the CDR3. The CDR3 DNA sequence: TGTGCCAGCAGCCCCCCGCTAGCGGGTGCTCTTCTGGGCACAGATACGCAGTATTTT. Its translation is CASSPPLAGALLGTDTQYF.

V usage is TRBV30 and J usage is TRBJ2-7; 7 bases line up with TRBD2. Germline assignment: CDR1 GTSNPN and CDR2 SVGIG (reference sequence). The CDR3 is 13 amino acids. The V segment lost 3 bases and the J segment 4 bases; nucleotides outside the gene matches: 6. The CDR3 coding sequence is TGTGCCTGGAGCGGCGGGAGCGGATACGAGCAGTACTTC. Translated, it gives CAWSGGSGYEQYF.

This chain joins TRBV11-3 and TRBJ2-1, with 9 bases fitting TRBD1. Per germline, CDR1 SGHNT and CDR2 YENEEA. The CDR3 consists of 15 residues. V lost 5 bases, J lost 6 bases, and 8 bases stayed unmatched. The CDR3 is CASSNTGTGSNEQFF. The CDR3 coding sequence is TGTGCCAGCAGCAACACCGGGACAGGGAGCAATGAGCAGTTCTTC.

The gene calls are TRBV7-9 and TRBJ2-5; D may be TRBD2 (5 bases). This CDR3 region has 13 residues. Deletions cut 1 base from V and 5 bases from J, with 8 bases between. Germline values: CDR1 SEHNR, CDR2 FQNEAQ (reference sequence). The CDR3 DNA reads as TGTGCCAGCAGCTTAGTTTCGGGGGAGACCCAGTACTTC. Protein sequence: CASSLVSGETQYF.

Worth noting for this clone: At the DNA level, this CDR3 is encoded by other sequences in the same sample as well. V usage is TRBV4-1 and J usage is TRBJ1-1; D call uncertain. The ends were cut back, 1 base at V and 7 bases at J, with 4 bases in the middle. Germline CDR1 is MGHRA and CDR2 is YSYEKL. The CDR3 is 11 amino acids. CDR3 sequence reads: CASSQGLEAFF. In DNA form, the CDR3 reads TGCGCCAGCAGCCAAGGTCTTGAAGCTTTCTTT.